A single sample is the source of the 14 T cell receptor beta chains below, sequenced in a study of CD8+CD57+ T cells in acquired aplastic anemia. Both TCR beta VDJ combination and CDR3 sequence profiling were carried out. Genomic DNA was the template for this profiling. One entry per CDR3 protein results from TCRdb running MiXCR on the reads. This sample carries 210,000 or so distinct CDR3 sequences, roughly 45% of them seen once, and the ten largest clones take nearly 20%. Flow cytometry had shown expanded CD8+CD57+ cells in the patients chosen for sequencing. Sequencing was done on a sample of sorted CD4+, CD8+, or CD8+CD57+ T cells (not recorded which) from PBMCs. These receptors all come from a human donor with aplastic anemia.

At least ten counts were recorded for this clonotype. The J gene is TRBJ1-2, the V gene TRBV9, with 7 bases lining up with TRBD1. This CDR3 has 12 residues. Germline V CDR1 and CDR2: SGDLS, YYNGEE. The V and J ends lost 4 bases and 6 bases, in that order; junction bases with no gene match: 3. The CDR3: CASSLDRDGYTF. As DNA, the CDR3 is TGTGCCAGCAGCCTTGACAGGGATGGCTACACCTTC. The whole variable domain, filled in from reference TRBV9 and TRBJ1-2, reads DSGVTQTPKHLITATGQRVTLRCSPRSGDLSVYWYQQSLDQGLQFLIQYYNGEERAKGNILERFSAQQFPDLHSELNLSSLELGDSALYFCASSLDRDGYTFGSGTRLTVV.

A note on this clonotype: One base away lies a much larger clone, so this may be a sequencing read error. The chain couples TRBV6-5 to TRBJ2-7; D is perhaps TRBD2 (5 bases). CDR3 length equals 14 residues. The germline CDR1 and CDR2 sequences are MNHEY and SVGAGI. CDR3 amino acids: CASSTLASSYGQYF. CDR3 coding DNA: TGTGCCAGCAGTACCCTAGCAAGCTCCTACGGGCAGTACTTC.

In DNA form, the CDR3 reads TGTGCCAGCAGTGATGATGGGGGCCTCCACGAGCAGTACTTC. Its protein is CASSDDGGLHEQYF. The chain has TRBV2 and TRBJ2-7, with D possibly being TRBD1 (6 bases). Per germline, CDR1 SNHLY and CDR2 FYNNEI. The V gene lost 3 bases and the J gene lost 5 bases, with 14 bases spanning the gap. The CDR3 covers 14 residues.

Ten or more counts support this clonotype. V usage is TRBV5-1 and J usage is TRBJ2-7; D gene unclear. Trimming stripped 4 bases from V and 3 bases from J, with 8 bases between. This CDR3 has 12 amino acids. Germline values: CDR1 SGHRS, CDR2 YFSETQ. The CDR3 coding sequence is TGCGCCAGCAGCCGGGTCAACTACGAGCAGTACTTC. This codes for CASSRVNYEQYF. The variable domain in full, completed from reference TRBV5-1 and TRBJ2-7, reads KAGVTQTPRYLIKTRGQQVTLSCSPISGHRSVSWYQQTPGQGLQFLFEYFSETQRNKGNFPGRFSGRQFSNSRSEMNVSTLELGDSALYLCASSRVNYEQYFGPGTRLTVT.

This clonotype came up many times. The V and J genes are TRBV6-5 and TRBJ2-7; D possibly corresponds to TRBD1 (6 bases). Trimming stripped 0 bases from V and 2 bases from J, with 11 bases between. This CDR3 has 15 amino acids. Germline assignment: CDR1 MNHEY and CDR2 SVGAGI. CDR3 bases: TGTGCCAGCAGTTACTCCCTTACAGGGACCTACGAGCAGTACTTC. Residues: CASSYSLTGTYEQYF.

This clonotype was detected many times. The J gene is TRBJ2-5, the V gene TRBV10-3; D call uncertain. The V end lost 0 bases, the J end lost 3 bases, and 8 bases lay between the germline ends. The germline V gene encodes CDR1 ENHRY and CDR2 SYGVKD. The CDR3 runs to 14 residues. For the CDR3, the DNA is TGTGCCATCAGTGAGTCTGGGGTAGAAGAGACCCAGTACTTC. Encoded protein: CAISESGVEETQYF.

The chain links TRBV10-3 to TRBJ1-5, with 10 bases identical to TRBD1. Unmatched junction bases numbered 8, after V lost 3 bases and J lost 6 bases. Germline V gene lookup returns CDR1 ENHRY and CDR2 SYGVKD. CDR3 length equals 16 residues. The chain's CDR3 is CAISDRGQGLGQPQHF. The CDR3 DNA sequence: TGTGCCATCAGTGATAGGGGACAGGGGTTGGGTCAGCCCCAGCATTTT.

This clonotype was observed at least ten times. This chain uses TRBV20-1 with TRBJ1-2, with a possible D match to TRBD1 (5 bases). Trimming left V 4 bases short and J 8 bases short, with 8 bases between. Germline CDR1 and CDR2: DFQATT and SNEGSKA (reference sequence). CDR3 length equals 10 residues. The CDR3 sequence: CSATREGYTF. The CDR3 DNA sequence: TGCAGTGCTACCAGGGAGGGCTACACCTTC.

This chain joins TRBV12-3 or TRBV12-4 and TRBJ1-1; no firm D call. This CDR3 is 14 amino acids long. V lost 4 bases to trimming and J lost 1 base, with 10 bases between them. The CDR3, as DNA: TGTGCCAGCAGTTGGAGTCAGTCGAACACTGAAGCTTTCTTT. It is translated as CASSWSQSNTEAFF.

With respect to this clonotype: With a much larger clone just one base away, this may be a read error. The CDR3 nucleotides read TGTGCCAGCAGTTATTCCGGGACTAGCGAAGAGGCCCAGTACTTC. It yields the protein CASSYSGTSEEAQYF. The chain joins TRBV5-6 to TRBJ2-5; 10 bases map to TRBD2. The length of the CDR3 is 15 residues. Germline V gives CDR1 SGHDT, CDR2 YYEEEE.

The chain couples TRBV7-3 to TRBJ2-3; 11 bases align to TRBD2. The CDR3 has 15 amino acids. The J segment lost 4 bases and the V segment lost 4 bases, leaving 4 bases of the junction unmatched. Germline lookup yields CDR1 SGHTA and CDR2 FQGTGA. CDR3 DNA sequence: TGTGCCAGCAGCTCTAGCGGGGGGCGGTCAGATACGCAGTATTTT. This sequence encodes CASSSSGGRSDTQYF.

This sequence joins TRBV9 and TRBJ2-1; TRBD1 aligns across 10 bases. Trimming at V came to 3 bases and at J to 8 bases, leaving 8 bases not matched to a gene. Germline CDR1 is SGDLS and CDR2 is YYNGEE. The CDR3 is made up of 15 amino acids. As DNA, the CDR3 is TGTGCCAGCAGCGGACCGGGACAGGGGTTTGATGAGCAGTTCTTC. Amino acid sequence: CASSGPGQGFDEQFF.

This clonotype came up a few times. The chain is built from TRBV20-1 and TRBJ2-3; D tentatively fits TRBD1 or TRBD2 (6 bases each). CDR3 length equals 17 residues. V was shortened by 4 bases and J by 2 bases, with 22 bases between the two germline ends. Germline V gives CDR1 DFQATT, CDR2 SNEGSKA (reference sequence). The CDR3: CSAKEGVLRFSTDTQYF. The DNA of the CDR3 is TGCAGTGCTAAGGAGGGGGTACTAAGATTCTCCACAGATACGCAGTATTTT.

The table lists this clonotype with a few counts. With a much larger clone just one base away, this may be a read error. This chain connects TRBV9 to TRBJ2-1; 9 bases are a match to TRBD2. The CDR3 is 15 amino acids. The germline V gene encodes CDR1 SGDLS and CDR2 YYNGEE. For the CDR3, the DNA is TGTGCCAGCGGCGTAGGCGGGGGGGCGTACAATGAGCAGTTCTTC. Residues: CASGVGGGAYNEQFF.